This T cell receptor (beta chain) emerged from a study of T cell repertoires in cytomegalovirus infection. This CDR3 comprises 15 residues. Trimming cost V 0 bases and J 5 bases, with 13 bases left between them. Germline CDR1 and CDR2: MNHGY and SAAAGT. TCRdb reanalysed the reads using MiXCR and keeps one entry per CDR3 protein. The table has tens of thousands of distinct CDR3 sequences, 20% seen once; the top ten hold roughly two thirds. Points on this clonotype: Antigen: not known.

The source of this sequence is a human donor in good health (CMV status not recorded). Some clones in this sample may be carry-over from other donors' samples. This chain links TRBV6-8 with TRBJ1-1, with D possibly matching TRBD1 (5 bases). Material: CD8+ T cells from cultured PBMCs, obtained from culture after CMV antigen stimulation. As DNA, the CDR3 is TGTGCCAGCAGTTACTCACGGTCTGGGGGAACTGAAGCTTTCTTT. Its translation: CASSYSRSGGTEAFF.